These T cell receptor beta chains were read from a single sample in a study of CD8 T cells in Susac syndrome. TCRdb independently ran MiXCR on the immunoSEQ multiplex PCR reads; one entry per CDR3 protein. The profile shows more than 100,000 distinct CDR3 sequences, around 96% of them singletons. Sequenced input: CD4+ T cells from PBMCs. The receptors here all came from a human donor in good health. CDR3s include the opening cysteine and the closing phenylalanine or tryptophan. Fields, in order: clone size, V gene, J gene, D gene, CDR3 DNA, CDR3 protein. D genes are given only for firm matches. Clone sizes are given selectively: once, few, many, or a class where the clone is expanded.

size: few; V: TRBV18; J: TRBJ1-1; D: -; DNA: TGTGCCAGCTCTCAAAACACGGGTGGCACTGAAGCTTTCTTT; CDR3: CASSQNTGGTEAFF
size: -; V: TRBV30; J: TRBJ1-2; D: -; DNA: TGTGCCTGGAGTGTTGGAGGAGCTACTTATGGCTACACCTTC; CDR3: CAWSVGGATYGYTF
size: -; V: TRBV20-1; J: TRBJ2-1; D: -; DNA: TGCAGTGCTAGAGATTTCCAGGGTCGCGTAGAGCAGTTCTTC; CDR3: CSARDFQGRVEQFF
size: -; V: TRBV27; J: TRBJ2-7; D: -; DNA: TGTGCCAGCAGTTCGGGCTCCTACGAGCAGTACTTC; CDR3: CASSSGSYEQYF
size: once; V: TRBV25-1; J: TRBJ2-1; D: TRBD1; DNA: TGTGCCAGCAGTGCGTTGTTGGGCAGGGGGCGCGTGGATGAGCAGTTCTTC; CDR3: CASSALLGRGRVDEQFF
size: once; V: TRBV5-1; J: TRBJ2-7; D: TRBD2; DNA: TGCGCCAGCAGCTTGGCCAGGGCCAGCGGGGGCGAGCAGTACTTC; CDR3: CASSLARASGGEQYF
size: once; V: TRBV5-1; J: TRBJ2-3; D: TRBD2; DNA: TGCGCCAGCAGCTTGGCCGGGGCTAGCGGGGCAGATACGCAGTATTTT; CDR3: CASSLAGASGADTQYF
size: -; V: TRBV6-5; J: TRBJ1-2; D: TRBD1; DNA: TGTGCCAGCAGTCCCCGGACAGGGAGATATGGCTACACCTTC; CDR3: CASSPRTGRYGYTF
size: -; V: TRBV20-1; J: TRBJ1-5; D: -; DNA: TGCAGTGCTAGGGCCCTGTTGGGGGATAGCAATCAGCCCCAGCATTTT; CDR3: CSARALLGDSNQPQHF
size: -; V: TRBV12-3/TRBV12-4; J: TRBJ2-2; D: -; DNA: TGTGCCAGCAGCCGTGGGGGGGCAAACACCGGGGAGCTGTTTTTT; CDR3: CASSRGGANTGELFF
size: -; V: TRBV7-2; J: TRBJ1-1; D: -; DNA: TGTGCCAGCTTCAGATCAGGGTTAGCGAACACTGAAGCTTTCTTT; CDR3: CASFRSGLANTEAFF
size: -; V: TRBV6-2/TRBV6-3; J: TRBJ1-2; D: -; DNA: TGTGCCAGCAGTTATGGGGACTATGGCTACACCTTC; CDR3: CASSYGDYGYTF
size: -; V: TRBV6-5; J: TRBJ2-6; D: -; DNA: TGTGCCAGCAGTTACTCGGGAGACGCGATCTCTGGGGCCAACGTCCTGACTTTC; CDR3: CASSYSGDAISGANVLTF
size: -; V: TRBV19; J: TRBJ2-5; D: -; DNA: TGTGCCAGTAGTAAGACTGCGGGGGAGACCCAGTACTTC; CDR3: CASSKTAGETQYF
size: -; V: TRBV12-3/TRBV12-4; J: TRBJ2-7; D: TRBD2; DNA: TGTGCCAGCAGTTTAACCGGGGGGTACGAGCAGTACTTC; CDR3: CASSLTGGYEQYF